This T cell receptor beta chain emerged from a study of blood T cell repertoires in COVID-19. Cohort assignment relied on participant-reported clinical history. The CDR3 totals 15 residues. Germline assignment: CDR1 KGHSH and CDR2 LQKENI. The V gene end was trimmed by 5 bases and the J gene end by 5 bases; junction bases not matched to a gene: 7. Generated by immunoSEQ multiplex PCR, the TCRdb table keeps only in-frame clones and is missing some. The table shows around 500,000 clones, with approximately 88% occurring only once. The rearrangement links TRBV18 to TRBJ1-5; TRBD1 matches 9 bases. This TCR came from a woman between 40 and 55 years old who had recovered from COVID-19. Specimen: PBMCs or T cells enriched from blood (not recorded which). CDR3 amino acids: CASSAPGTGYQPQHF. The CDR3 DNA is TGTGCCAGCTCAGCCCCCGGGACAGGGTATCAGCCCCAGCATTTT.